This T cell receptor (beta chain) derives from a study of metastatic and nonmetastatic thyroid tumors (dated by TCRdb to 2018 to 2020). As for the study more broadly: For patients with malignant and with benign thyroid disease, the researchers compared repertoires between peripheral blood samples and tumor or nodule tissue samples.

This clone was counted many times. What this receptor recognizes is not known. Nothing much larger sits one base from this clone, and base qualities are not available. Beyond this particular receptor, the publication reports: In both blood and tumor samples, TCR beta diversity was reported to be significantly higher in malignant tumors than in benign nodules.

None of the patients had been given any treatment before thyroid surgery. Patient clinical samples collected from about 2012 to 2018 were retrospectively analysed using T-cell receptor beta sequencing. Receptor libraries were prepared by PCR. Sequencer: Illumina HiSeq 4000. High-throughput sequencing was used to profile the CDR3 region of the TCR beta-chain in every patient. Processing in the source paper ran as follows. The researchers built a classifier to tell apart papillary thyroid cancer patients with distant metastasis, based on CDR3 differences among clinicopathological groups. The Shannon index was used to assess repertoire diversity, and the Morisita-Horn index was used to assess tumor-blood repertoire similarity. The public reads were reprocessed in TCRdb via fastp at Q25 and MiXCR, keeping in-frame beta chains. The V and J calls, along with clone size, are taken from TCRdb and not from the paper's own processing. This sample is represented by 30,000 or so clones; less than 25% of them were singletons. The ten largest account for 2.4% of the sample.

The sample was blood. The TCR sequence derives from a female donor with papillary thyroid cancer or a benign thyroid nodule (not recorded which). Some clones in this sample may be carry-over from other donors' samples.

The DNA sequence is TGTGCCAGCAGCCTCGACGGATATAGCAATCAGCCCCAGCATTTT. Translated, it reads CASSLDGYSNQPQHF. The chain links TRBV9 with TRBJ1-5, with the D gene not clear enough to name. From its cysteine to its phenylalanine, the CDR3 spans 15 amino acids. The CDR3 DNA has 45 bases and is translated from base 1. Based on the germline V gene, the CDR1 and CDR2 sequences are SGDLS and YYNGEE. V and J are truncated by 4 bases and 0 bases respectively, leaving an intervening sequence of 11 bases.